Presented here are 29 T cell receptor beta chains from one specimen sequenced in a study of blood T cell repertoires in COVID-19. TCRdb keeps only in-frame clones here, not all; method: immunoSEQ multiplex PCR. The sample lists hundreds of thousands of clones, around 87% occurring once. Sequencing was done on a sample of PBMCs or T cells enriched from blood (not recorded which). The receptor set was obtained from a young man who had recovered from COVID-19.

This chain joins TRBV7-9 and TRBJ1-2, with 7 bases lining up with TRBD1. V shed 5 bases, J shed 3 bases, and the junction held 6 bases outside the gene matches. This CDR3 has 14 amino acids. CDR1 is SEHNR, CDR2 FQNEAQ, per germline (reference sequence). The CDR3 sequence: CASSLGGTDYGYTF. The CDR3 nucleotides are TGTGCCAGCAGCCTAGGGGGCACTGACTATGGCTACACCTTC. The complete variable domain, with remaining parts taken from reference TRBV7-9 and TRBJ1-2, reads DTGVSQNPRHKITKRGQNVTFRCDPISEHNRLYWYRQTLGQGPEFLTYFQNEAQLEKSRLLSDRFSAERPKGSFSTLEIQRTEQGDSAMYLCASSLGGTDYGYTFGSGTRLTVV.

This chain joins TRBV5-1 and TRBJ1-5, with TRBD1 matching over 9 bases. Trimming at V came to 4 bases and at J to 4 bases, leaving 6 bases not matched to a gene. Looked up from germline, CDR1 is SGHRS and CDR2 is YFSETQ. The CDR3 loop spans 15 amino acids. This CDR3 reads CASSLDRGANQPQHF. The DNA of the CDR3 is TGCGCCAGCAGCCTGGACAGGGGTGCGAATCAGCCCCAGCATTTT.

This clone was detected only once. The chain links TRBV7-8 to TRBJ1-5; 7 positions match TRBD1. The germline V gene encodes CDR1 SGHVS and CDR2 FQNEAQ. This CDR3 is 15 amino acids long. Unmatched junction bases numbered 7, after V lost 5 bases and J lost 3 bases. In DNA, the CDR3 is TGTGCCAGCAGCGCCTACAGGGGCACCAATCAGCCCCAGCATTTT. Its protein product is CASSAYRGTNQPQHF.

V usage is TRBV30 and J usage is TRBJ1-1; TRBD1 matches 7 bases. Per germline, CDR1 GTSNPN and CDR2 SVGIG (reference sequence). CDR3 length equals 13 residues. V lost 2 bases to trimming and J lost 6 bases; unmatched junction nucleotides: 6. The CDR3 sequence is CAWSTTGAAEAFF. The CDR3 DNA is TGTGCCTGGAGTACCACAGGGGCCGCTGAAGCTTTCTTT.

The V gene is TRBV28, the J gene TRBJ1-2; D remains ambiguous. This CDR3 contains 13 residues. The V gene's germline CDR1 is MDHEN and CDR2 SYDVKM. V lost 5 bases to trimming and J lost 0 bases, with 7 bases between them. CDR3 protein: CASSMSANYGYTF. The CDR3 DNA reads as TGTGCCAGCAGTATGTCGGCTAACTATGGCTACACCTTC.

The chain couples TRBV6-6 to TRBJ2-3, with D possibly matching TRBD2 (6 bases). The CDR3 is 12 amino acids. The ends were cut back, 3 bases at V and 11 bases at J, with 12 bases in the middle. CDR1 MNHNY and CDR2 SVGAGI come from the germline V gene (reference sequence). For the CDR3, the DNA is TGTGCCAGCAGTTATATGGAGGGCGAGCAGTATTTT. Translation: CASSYMEGEQYF.

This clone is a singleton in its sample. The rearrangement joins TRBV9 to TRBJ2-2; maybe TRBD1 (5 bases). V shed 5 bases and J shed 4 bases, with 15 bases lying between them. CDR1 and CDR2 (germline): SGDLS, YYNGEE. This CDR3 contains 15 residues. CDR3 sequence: CASSEQGFGTGELFF. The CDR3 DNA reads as TGTGCCAGCAGTGAGCAGGGTTTTGGCACCGGGGAGCTGTTTTTT.

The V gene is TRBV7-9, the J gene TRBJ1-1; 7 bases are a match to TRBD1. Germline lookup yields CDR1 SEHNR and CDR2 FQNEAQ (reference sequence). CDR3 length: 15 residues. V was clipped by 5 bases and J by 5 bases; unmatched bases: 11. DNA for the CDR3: TGTGCCAGCAGCCCTCAGGGGGGTGGAGGAACTGAAGCTTTCTTT. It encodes CASSPQGGGGTEAFF.

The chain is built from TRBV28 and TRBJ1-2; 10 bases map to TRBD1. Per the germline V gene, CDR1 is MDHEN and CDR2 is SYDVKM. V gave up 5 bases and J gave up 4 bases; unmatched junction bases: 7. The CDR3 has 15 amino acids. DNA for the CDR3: TGTGCCAGCAGTCTGGGGACAGGGGATTCCTATGGCTACACCTTC. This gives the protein CASSLGTGDSYGYTF.

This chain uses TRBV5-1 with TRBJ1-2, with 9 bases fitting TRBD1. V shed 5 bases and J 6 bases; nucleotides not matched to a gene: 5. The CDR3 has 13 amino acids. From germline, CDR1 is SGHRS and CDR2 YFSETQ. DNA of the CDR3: TGCGCCAGCAGACGACAGGGGGAAAATGGCTACACCTTC. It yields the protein CASRRQGENGYTF.

The CDR3 protein is CASSQQFQAYTYNEQFF. CDR3 coding DNA: TGTGCCAGCAGCCAACAGTTTCAGGCCTACACCTACAATGAGCAGTTCTTC. The genes are TRBV4-2 and TRBJ2-1; unclear D gene. In germline, CDR1 is LGHNA, CDR2 YNFKEQ. The CDR3 runs to 17 residues. Between the trimmed V and J ends, which lost 2 bases and 2 bases, there was a span of 16 bases.

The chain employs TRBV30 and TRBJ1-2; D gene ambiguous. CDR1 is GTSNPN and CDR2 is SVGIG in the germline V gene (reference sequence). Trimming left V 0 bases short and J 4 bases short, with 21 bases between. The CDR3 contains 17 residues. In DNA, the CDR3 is TGTGCCTGGAGTGTAAACCCGGGATTGGAGTGGTTCTATGGCTACACCTTC. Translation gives CAWSVNPGLEWFYGYTF. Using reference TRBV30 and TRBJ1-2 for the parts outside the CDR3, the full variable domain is SQTIHQWPATLVQPVGSPLSLECTVEGTSNPNLYWYRQAAGRGLQLLFYSVGIGQISSEVPQNLSASRPQDRQFILSSKKLLLSDSGFYLCAWSVNPGLEWFYGYTFGSGTRLTVV.

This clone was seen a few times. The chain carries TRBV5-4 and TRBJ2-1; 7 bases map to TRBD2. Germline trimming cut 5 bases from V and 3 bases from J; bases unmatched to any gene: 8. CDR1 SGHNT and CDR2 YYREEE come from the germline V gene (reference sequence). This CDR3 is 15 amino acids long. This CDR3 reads CASSPTGTNYNEQFF. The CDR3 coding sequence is TGTGCCAGCAGTCCTACCGGGACTAACTACAATGAGCAGTTCTTC.

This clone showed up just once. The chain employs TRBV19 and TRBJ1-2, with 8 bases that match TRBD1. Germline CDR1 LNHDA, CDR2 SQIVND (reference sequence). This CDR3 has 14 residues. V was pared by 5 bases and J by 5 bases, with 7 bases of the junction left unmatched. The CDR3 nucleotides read TGTGCCAGTAGTCATACAGGGGGAGCTTATGGCTACACCTTC. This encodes CASSHTGGAYGYTF.

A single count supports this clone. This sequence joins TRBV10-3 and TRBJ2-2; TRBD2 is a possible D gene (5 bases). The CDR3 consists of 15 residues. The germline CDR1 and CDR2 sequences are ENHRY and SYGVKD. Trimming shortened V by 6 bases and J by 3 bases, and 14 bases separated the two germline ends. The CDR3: CAIRDSRKDTGELFF. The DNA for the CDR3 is TGTGCCATCAGGGACTCGCGTAAGGACACCGGGGAGCTGTTTTTT.

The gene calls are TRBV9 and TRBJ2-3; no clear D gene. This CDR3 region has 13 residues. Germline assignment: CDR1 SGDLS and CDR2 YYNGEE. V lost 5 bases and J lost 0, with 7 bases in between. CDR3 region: CASSETSTDTQYF. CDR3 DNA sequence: TGTGCCAGCAGTGAAACTAGCACAGATACGCAGTATTTT.

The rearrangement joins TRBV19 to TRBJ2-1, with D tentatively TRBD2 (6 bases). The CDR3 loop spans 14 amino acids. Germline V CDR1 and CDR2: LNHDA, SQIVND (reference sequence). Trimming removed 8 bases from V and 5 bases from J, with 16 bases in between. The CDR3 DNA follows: TGTGCCAGTCACACCCAGGGACTGAACAATGAGCAGTTCTTC. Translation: CASHTQGLNNEQFF. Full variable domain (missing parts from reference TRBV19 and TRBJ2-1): DGGITQSPKYLFRKEGQNVTLSCEQNLNHDAMYWYRQDPGQGLRLIYYSQIVNDFQKGDIAEGYSVSREKKESFPLTVTSAQKNPTAFYLCASHTQGLNNEQFFGPGTRLTVL.

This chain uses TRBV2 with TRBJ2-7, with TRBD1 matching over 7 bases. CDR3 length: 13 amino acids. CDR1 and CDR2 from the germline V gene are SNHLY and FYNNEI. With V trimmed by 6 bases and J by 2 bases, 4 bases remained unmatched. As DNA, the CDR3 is TGTGCCAGCAGGACAGGGTCCACCTACGAGCAGTACTTC. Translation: CASRTGSTYEQYF.

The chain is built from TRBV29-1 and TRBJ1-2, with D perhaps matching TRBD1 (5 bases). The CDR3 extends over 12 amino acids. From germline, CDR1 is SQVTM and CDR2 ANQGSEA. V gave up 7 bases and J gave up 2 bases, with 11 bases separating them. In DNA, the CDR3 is TGCAGCGCTGACAGTACAAACTATGGCTACACCTTC. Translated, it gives CSADSTNYGYTF.

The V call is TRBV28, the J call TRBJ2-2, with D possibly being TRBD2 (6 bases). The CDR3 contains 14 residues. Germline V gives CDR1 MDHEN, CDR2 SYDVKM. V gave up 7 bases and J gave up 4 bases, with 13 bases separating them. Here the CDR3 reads CASIGTPITGELFF. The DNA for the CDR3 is TGTGCCAGCATCGGGACTCCGATCACCGGGGAGCTGTTTTTT.

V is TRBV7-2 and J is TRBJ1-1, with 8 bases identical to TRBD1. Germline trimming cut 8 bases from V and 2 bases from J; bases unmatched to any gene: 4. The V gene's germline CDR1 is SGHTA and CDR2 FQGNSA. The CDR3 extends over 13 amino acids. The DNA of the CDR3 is TGTGCCAGCGGTCAGGGGGCAAACACTGAAGCTTTCTTT. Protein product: CASGQGANTEAFF.

In DNA, the CDR3 is TGTGCCAGCAGCCTGACAGGGGGCGGCACCGGGGAGCTGTTTTTT. It is translated as CASSLTGGGTGELFF. The genes are TRBV7-8 and TRBJ2-2; 10 bases match TRBD1. Germline trimming cut 5 bases from V and 4 bases from J; bases unmatched to any gene: 4. The germline gives CDR1 SGHVS, CDR2 FQNEAQ. The CDR3 consists of 15 residues.

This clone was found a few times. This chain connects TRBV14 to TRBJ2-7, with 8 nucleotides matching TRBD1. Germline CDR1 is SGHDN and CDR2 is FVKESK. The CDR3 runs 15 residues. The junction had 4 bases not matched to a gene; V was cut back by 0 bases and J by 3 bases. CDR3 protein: CASSQDRDRNYEQYF. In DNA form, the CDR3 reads TGTGCCAGCAGCCAAGACCGGGACAGGAACTACGAGCAGTACTTC.

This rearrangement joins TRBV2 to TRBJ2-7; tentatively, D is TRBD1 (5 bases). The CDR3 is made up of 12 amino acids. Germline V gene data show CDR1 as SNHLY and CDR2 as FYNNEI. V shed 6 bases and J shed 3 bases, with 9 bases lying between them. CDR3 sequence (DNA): TGTGCCAGCAGCAGGGAAGGCTACGAGCAGTACTTC. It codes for CASSREGYEQYF.

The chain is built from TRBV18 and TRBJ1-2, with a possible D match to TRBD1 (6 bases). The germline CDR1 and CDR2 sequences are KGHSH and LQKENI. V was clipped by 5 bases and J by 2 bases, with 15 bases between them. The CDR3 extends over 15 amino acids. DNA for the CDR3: TGTGCCAGCTCATGGGACACAGAGGGGAACTATGGCTACACCTTC. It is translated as CASSWDTEGNYGYTF.

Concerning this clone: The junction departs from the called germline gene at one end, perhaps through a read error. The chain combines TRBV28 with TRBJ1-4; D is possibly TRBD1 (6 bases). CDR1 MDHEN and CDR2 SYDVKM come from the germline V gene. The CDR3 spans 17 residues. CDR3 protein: CACSAWGGTSTNEKLFF. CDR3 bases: TGCGCCTGCAGCGCTTGGGGGGGGACATCAACTAATGAAAAACTGTTTTTT.

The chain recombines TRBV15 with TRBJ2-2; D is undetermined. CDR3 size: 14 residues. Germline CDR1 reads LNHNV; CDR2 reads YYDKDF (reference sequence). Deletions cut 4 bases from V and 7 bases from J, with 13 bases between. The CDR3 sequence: CATSIVPLGGELFF. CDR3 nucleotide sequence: TGTGCCACCAGCATCGTCCCCCTCGGCGGGGAGCTGTTTTTT.

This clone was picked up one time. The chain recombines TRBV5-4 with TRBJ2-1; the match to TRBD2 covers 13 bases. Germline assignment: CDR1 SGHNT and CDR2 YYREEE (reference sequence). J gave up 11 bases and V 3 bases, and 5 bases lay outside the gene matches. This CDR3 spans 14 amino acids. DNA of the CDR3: TGTGCCAGCAGCTCGGGGGGACTAGCGGGAAAGCAGTTCTTC. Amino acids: CASSSGGLAGKQFF.

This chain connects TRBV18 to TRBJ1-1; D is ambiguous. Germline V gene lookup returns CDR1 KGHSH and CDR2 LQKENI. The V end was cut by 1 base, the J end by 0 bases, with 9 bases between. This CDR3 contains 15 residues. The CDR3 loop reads CASSPREGMNTEAFF. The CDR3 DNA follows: TGTGCCAGCTCACCACGTGAGGGAATGAACACTGAAGCTTTCTTT.